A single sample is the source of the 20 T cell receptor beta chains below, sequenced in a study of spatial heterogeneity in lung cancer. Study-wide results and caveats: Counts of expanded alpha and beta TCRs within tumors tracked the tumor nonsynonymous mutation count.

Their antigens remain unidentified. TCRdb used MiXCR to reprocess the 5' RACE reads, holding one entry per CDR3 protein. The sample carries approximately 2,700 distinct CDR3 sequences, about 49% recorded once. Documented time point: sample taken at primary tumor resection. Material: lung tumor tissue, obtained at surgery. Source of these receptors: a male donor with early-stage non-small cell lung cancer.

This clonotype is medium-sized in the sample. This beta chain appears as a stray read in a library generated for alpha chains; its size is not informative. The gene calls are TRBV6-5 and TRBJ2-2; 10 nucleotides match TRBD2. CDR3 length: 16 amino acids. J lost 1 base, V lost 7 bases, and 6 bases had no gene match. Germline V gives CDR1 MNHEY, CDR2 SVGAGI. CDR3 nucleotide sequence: TGTGCCAGCACCCCCGGACTAGCGGTGAACACCGGGGAGCTGTTTTTT. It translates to CASTPGLAVNTGELFF.

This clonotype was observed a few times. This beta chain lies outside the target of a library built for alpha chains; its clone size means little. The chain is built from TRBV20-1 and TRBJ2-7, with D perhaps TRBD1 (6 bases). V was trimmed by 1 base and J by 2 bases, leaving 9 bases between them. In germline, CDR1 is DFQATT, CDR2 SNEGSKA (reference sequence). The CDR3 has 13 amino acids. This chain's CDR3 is CSARVRDTYEQYF. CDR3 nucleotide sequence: TGCAGTGCTAGAGTACGGGACACCTACGAGCAGTACTTC.

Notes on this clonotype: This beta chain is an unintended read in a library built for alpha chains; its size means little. The CDR3 here is CASSLAGSGAYNEQFF. CDR3 DNA sequence: TGTGCCAGCAGCTTGGCCGGGAGCGGGGCCTACAATGAGCAGTTCTTC. This rearrangement joins TRBV5-5 to TRBJ2-1, with TRBD2 matching 7 bases. The CDR3 has 16 amino acids. Germline CDR1 and CDR2: SGHKS and YYEKEE (reference sequence). The trim removed 0 bases at V and 2 bases at J, leaving 5 bases unmatched.

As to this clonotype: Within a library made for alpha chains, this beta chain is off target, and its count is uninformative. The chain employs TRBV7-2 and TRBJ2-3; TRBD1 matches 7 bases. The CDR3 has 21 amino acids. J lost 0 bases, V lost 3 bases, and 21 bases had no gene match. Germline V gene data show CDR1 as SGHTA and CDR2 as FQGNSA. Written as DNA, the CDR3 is TGTGCCAGCAGCTTCCCAACAGGGGTATCCCCCGGAGTAGAGAGCACAGATACGCAGTATTTT. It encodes CASSFPTGVSPGVESTDTQYF.

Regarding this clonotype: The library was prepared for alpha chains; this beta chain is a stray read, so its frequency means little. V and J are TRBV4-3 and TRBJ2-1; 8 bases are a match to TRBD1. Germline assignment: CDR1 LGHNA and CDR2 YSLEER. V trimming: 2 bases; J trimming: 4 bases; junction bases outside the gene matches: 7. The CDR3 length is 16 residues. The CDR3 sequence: CASSQSGTGDYNEQFF. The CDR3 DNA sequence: TGCGCCAGCAGCCAATCCGGGACAGGCGATTACAATGAGCAGTTCTTC.

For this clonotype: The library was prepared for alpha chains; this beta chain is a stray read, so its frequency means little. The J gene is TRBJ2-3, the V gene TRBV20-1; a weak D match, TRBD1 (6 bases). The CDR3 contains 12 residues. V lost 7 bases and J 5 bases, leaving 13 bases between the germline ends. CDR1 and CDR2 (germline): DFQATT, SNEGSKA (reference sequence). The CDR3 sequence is CSGTEDIDTQYF. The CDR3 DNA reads TGCAGTGGGACAGAGGATATAGATACGCAGTATTTT.

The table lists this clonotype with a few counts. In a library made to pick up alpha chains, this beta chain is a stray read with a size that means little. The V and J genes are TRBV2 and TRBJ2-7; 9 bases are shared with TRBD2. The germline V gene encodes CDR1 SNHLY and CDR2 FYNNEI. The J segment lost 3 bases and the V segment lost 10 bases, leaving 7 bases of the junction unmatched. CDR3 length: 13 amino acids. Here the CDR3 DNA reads TGTGCCAACCAACTAGCGGGCGGCTACGAGCAGTACTTC. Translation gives CANQLAGGYEQYF.

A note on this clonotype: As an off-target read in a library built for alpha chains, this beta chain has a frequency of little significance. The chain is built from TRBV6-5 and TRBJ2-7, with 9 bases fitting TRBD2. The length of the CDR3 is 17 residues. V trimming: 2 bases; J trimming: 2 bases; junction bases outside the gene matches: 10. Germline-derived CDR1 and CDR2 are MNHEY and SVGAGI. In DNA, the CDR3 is TGTGCCAGCAGTTACCGGTTTAGCGAGCGGGGGGCCTACGAGCAGTACTTC. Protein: CASSYRFSERGAYEQYF.

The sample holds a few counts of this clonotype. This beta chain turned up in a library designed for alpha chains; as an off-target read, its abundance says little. CDR3 coding DNA: TGTGCCAGCAGTTTATCGGCGGGGGGCTCCGGGGAGCTGTTTTTT. This codes for CASSLSAGGSGELFF. The V call is TRBV28, the J call TRBJ2-2, with 8 bases that match TRBD2. This CDR3 comprises 15 residues. The germline V gene has CDR1 MDHEN and CDR2 SYDVKM. V trimming: 1 base; J trimming: 6 bases; junction bases outside the gene matches: 4.

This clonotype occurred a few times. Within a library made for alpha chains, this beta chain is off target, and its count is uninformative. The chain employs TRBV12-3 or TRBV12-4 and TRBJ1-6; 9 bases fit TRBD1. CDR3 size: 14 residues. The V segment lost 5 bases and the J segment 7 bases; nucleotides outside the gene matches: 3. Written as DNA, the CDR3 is TGTGCCAGCAGTCCACAGGGGGCCAATTCACCCCTCCACTTT. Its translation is CASSPQGANSPLHF.

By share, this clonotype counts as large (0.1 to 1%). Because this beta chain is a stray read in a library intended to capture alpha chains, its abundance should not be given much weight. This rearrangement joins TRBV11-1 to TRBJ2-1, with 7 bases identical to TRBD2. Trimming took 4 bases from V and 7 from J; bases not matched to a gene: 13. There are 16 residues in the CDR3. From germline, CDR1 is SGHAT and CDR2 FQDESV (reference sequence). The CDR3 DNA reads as TGTGCCAGCAGCTCCCTGGGGGGGGAGGGCCGAAATGAGCAGTTCTTC. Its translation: CASSSLGGEGRNEQFF. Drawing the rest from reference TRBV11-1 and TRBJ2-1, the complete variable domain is EAEVAQSPRYKITEKSQAVAFWCDPISGHATLYWYRQILGQGPELLVQFQDESVVDDSQLPKDRFSAERLKGVDSTLKIQPAELGDSAMYLCASSSLGGEGRNEQFFGPGTRLTVL.

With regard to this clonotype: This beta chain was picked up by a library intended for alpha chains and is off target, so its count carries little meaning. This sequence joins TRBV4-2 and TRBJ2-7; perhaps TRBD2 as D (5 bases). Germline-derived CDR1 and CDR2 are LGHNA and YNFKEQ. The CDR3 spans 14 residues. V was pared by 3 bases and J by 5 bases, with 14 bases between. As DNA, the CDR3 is TGTGCCAGCAGCCAGCTGGTTTCAGCGGACGAGCAGTACTTC. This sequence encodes CASSQLVSADEQYF.

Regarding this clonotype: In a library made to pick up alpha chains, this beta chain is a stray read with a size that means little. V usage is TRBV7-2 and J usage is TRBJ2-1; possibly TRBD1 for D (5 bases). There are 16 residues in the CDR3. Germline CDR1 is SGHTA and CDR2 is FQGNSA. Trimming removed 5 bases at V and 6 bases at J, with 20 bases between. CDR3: CASSAYGAPIGNEQFF. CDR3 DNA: TGTGCCAGCAGCGCCTATGGGGCTCCCATCGGCAATGAGCAGTTCTTC.

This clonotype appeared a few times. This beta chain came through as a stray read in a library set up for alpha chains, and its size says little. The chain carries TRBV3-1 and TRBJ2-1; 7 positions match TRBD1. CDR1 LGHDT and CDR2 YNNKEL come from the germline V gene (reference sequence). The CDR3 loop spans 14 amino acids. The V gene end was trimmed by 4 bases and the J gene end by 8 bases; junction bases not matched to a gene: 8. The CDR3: CASSPTGIGDEQFF. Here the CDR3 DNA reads TGTGCCAGCAGCCCGACAGGGATCGGGGATGAGCAGTTCTTC.

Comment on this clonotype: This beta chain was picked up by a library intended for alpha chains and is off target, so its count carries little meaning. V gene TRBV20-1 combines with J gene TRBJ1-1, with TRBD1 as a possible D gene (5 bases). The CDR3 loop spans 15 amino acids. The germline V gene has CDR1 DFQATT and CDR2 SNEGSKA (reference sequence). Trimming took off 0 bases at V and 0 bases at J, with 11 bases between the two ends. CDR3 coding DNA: TGCAGTGCTAGAGATGGAGGGGCAATGAACACTGAAGCTTTCTTT. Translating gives CSARDGGAMNTEAFF.

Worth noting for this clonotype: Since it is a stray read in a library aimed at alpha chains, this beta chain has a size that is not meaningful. Here the CDR3 reads CSASFSGTDTQYF. CDR3 bases: TGCAGTGCTAGTTTCTCGGGCACAGATACGCAGTATTTT. This rearrangement joins TRBV20-1 to TRBJ2-3, with unresolved D. The V gene lost 3 bases and the J gene lost 1 base, with 8 bases spanning the gap. The CDR3 extends over 13 amino acids. Germline CDR1 and CDR2: DFQATT and SNEGSKA (reference sequence).

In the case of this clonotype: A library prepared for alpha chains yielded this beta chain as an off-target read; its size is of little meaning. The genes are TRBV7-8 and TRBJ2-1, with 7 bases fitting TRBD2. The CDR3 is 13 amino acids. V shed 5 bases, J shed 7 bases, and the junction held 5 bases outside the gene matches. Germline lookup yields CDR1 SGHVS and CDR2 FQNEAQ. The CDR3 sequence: CASSDRLANEQFF. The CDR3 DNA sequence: TGTGCCAGCAGCGATCGACTAGCTAATGAGCAGTTCTTC.

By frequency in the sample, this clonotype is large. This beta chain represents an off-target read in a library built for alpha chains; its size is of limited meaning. The CDR3 loop is CASRPRGAGGPRPYEQYF. Written as DNA, the CDR3 is TGTGCCAGCAGACCCCGTGGAGCGGGAGGGCCACGTCCCTACGAGCAGTACTTC. The chain employs TRBV13 and TRBJ2-7; 10 bases align to TRBD2. CDR1 and CDR2 from the germline V gene are PRHDT and FYEKMQ (reference sequence). J lost 2 bases, V lost 6 bases, and 16 bases had no gene match. The CDR3 loop spans 18 amino acids.

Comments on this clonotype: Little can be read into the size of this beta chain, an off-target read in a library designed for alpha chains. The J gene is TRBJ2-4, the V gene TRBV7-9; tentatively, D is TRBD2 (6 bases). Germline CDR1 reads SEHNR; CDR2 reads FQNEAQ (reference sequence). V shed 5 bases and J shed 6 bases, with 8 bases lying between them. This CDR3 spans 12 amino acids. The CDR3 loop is CASSGLPNIQYF. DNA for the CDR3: TGTGCCAGCAGCGGACTACCAAACATTCAGTACTTC.

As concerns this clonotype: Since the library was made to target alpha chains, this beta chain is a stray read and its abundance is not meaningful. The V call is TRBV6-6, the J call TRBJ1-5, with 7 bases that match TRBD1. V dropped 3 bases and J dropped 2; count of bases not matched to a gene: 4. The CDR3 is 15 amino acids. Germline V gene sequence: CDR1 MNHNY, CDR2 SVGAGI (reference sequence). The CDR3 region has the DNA TGTGCCAGCAGTTATGCAGGGGGTGGCAATCAGCCCCAGCATTTT. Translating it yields CASSYAGGGNQPQHF.